The rows below give T cell receptor beta chains drawn from one sample of a study of blood T cells in healthy people across ages. TCRdb used MiXCR to reprocess the 5' RACE reads, holding one entry per CDR3 protein. The sample comprises hundreds of thousands of distinct CDR3 sequences, under 30% of which are singletons, and around a sixth rests with the top ten. The sequenced material came from blood. All receptors come from a woman aged 80 or over in good health. The CDR3 runs from the conserved cysteine through the conserved F or W. A D gene is named only where the DNA matches it firmly. Only part of the rows carry a size: once, few, many, or a class if the clone is expanded.

j_call v_call clone_size d_call cdr3_nt cdr3_aa
TRBJ2-7 TRBV15 many TRBD2 TGTGCCACCAGCAGCTTAAATCCGGGACTAGCCCTTTACGAGCAGTACTTC CATSSLNPGLALYEQYF
TRBJ1-5 TRBV4-2 NA TRBD1 TGTGCCAGCAGGAGGGACAGGGAGAGCAATCAGCCCCGGCATTTT CASRRDRESNQPRHF
TRBJ1-5 TRBV6-2/TRBV6-3 few TRBD1 TGTGCCAGCAGAGTTACAGGGGTCAATCAGCCCCAGCATTTT CASRVTGVNQPQHF
TRBJ2-3 TRBV4-3 many TRBD1 TGCGCCAGCAGCCAAGAGAGGTCCAGGGGGACCGATACGCAGTATTTT CASSQERSRGTDTQYF
TRBJ1-1 TRBV7-9 many NA TGTGCCAGCAGCTTAGCCGCGGACAGAAACACTGAAGCTTTCTTT CASSLAADRNTEAFF
TRBJ2-5 TRBV9 many TRBD1 TGTGCCAGCAGCGTAGGCGACAGGGGTATGTTCGGAGAGACCCAGTACTTC CASSVGDRGMFGETQYF
TRBJ1-3 TRBV29-1 NA TRBD1 TGCAGCGTTGAAGGGGGGGACAGGGGGTTTGGAAACACCATATATTTT CSVEGGDRGFGNTIYF
TRBJ2-2 TRBV7-2 NA NA TGTGCCAGCAGCCCCGTAGGGGGGAACACCGGGGAGCTGTTTTTT CASSPVGGNTGELFF
TRBJ1-2 TRBV30 many NA TGTGCCTGGAGTCCTAGGGACAACTATGGCTACACCTTC CAWSPRDNYGYTF
TRBJ2-1 TRBV18 many NA TGTGCCAGCTCACCACTGCGAACTTACAATTATGGGCAGTTCTTC CASSPLRTYNYGQFF
TRBJ2-1 TRBV5-1 many NA TGCGCCAGCAGCGTTGGTAAGGGTTACAATGAGCAGTTCTTC CASSVGKGYNEQFF
TRBJ2-3 TRBV3-1 NA NA TGTGCCAGCAGCCAGACGGGCTATCACACAGATACGCAGTATTTT CASSQTGYHTDTQYF
TRBJ2-3 TRBV15 many NA TGTGCCACCAGCAGAGATTCTGGTTACCTTGTGGATACGCAGTATTTT CATSRDSGYLVDTQYF
TRBJ2-3 TRBV30 NA TRBD2 TGTGCCTGGAGTGTTAGTACTAGCGGGGGTTCAGATACGCAGTATTTT CAWSVSTSGGSDTQYF
TRBJ2-5 TRBV13 NA TRBD2 TGTGCCAGCAGCCGATATAGCGGGGGGGTTCAGGAGACCCAGTACTTC CASSRYSGGVQETQYF
TRBJ2-7 TRBV30 many NA TGTGCCTGGAGTTTGAGACACCTTGTCCCCCCGCAGTACTTC CAWSLRHLVPPQYF
TRBJ2-3 TRBV15 many TRBD2 TGTGCCACCCGACTAGCGGGGGACACAGATACGCAGTATTTT CATRLAGDTDTQYF
TRBJ2-3 TRBV15 NA NA TGTGCCACCAGCAGTATGGGAGGGGGGGGCACAGATACGCAGTATTTT CATSSMGGGGTDTQYF
TRBJ2-5 TRBV20-1 many TRBD2 TGCAGTGCTAGAGGGGGACTAGGGACGGTCCAAGAGACCCAGTACTTC CSARGGLGTVQETQYF
TRBJ1-2 TRBV12-3/TRBV12-4 many NA TGTGCCAGTACAGCCAGGGGTGTTAATGGCTACACCTTC CASTARGVNGYTF
TRBJ2-1 TRBV14 many TRBD1 TGTGCCAGCAGCCCGCGAACAGGGGGCAAATACAATGAGCAGTTCTTC CASSPRTGGKYNEQFF
TRBJ1-3 TRBV6-5 once NA TGTGCCAGCAGTTCCTCGGGGGGCGCAGGAAACACCATATATTTT CASSSSGGAGNTIYF
TRBJ2-3 TRBV20-1 few NA TGCAGTGCTCCGGACGTCACAGATACGCAGTATTTT CSAPDVTDTQYF
TRBJ2-7 TRBV7-3 few NA TGTGCCAGCAGCCCCTCGCCGGGGTACTACAATGAGCAGTACTTC CASSPSPGYYNEQYF
TRBJ2-3 TRBV18 many NA TGTGCCAGCACCCGGGGAGGACCTACGGGAGATACGCAGTATTTT CASTRGGPTGDTQYF
TRBJ2-3 TRBV3-1 NA TRBD2 TGTACCAGCAGCCAAGTACGACTCGGCGGGGGGACCCTCGCAGATACGCAGTATTTT CTSSQVRLGGGTLADTQYF
TRBJ1-1 TRBV6-5 NA NA TGTGCCAGCACCCCCACAGGGATGAACACTGAAGCTTTCTTT CASTPTGMNTEAFF
TRBJ1-1 TRBV20-1 NA NA TGCAGTGCTCGACTACACGGTCAGGGATACACTGAAGCTTTCTTT CSARLHGQGYTEAFF
TRBJ2-5 TRBV5-8 NA TRBD1 TGTGCCGGCAGCTTAGGGACAGGACAAGAGACCCAGTACTTC CAGSLGTGQETQYF
TRBJ2-7 TRBV4-1 once NA TGCGCCAGCAGCCCGGGACCCCGTAACGAGCAGTACTTC CASSPGPRNEQYF
TRBJ2-5 TRBV10-3 NA TRBD2 TGTGCCTCCTCGGGACTAGCGGGGACTCAAGAGACCCAGTACTTC CASSGLAGTQETQYF
TRBJ1-5 TRBV5-6 many NA TGTGCCAGCAGCTGGGGGGGGGGTCGGAGCAATCAGCCCCAGCATTTT CASSWGGGRSNQPQHF
TRBJ2-7 TRBV9 NA NA TGTGCCAGCAGCGTAGCGGCACAGGCGATTTACGAGCAGTACTTC CASSVAAQAIYEQYF
TRBJ2-1 TRBV6-1 many NA TGTGCCAGCATCAGAGGGGGGGGCAATGAGCAGTTCTTC CASIRGGGNEQFF
TRBJ2-6 TRBV27 few TRBD1 TGTGCCAGCCAAAGCTCAGTGGGACAGGGCCCGTCTGGGGCCAACGTCCTGACTTTC CASQSSVGQGPSGANVLTF
TRBJ2-1 TRBV2 NA TRBD2 TGTGCCAGCAGTGAAGGGGGTATGGGACTAGCAGATAATGAGCAGTTCTTC CASSEGGMGLADNEQFF
TRBJ1-5 TRBV12-3/TRBV12-4 many NA TGTGCCAGCAGCACCCCCCCGGGTCAGCCCCAGCATTTT CASSTPPGQPQHF
TRBJ1-6 TRBV7-3 many TRBD1 TGTGCCAGCAGCTCTACAGGGGGCTATAATTCACCCCTCCACTTT CASSSTGGYNSPLHF
TRBJ2-7 TRBV12-3/TRBV12-4 NA NA TGTGCCAGCAGTATACAAGGACTGAGGCAGTACTTC CASSIQGLRQYF
TRBJ2-5 TRBV11-2 many TRBD2 TGTGCCAGCAGCTTAGTGGCGGGGGGCGGCCAAGAGACCCAGTACTTC CASSLVAGGGQETQYF
TRBJ2-3 TRBV15 many NA TGTGCCACCAGCAGAGATTCTACTAGGACCCTCACAGATACGCAGTATTTT CATSRDSTRTLTDTQYF
TRBJ1-2 TRBV7-2 NA TRBD1 TGTGCCAGCAGTCGCGCCGGACAGGAAAACTATGGCTACACCTTC CASSRAGQENYGYTF
TRBJ1-2 TRBV7-8 few NA TGTGCCAGCAGCCTACTACTTTCGACCCGGGACCCCCACACCTTC CASSLLLSTRDPHTF
TRBJ2-7 TRBV7-8 few NA TGTGCCAGCAGCACCCGGACAGCAACCTACGAGCAGTACTTC CASSTRTATYEQYF
TRBJ2-7 TRBV6-1 NA TRBD2 TGTGCCAGCAGTACGGGACTAGCGGGGGGAAGCTCCTACGAGCAGTACTTC CASSTGLAGGSSYEQYF
TRBJ2-5 TRBV7-8 once TRBD1 TGTGCCAGCAGCTCCGGGACAGGGACCTCCATGGTGGAGACCCAGTACTTC CASSSGTGTSMVETQYF
TRBJ2-3 TRBV15 many NA TGTGCCACCAGCAGAGATTGGGCCAGCTTAGCAGAGAATACGCAGTATTTT CATSRDWASLAENTQYF
TRBJ2-7 TRBV30 many NA TGTGCCTGGAGTAGAGTAGCCCGATACGAGCAGTACTTC CAWSRVARYEQYF
TRBJ1-4 TRBV7-9 once NA TGTGCCAGCAGCCCCTTGGCCAGGATGGGTGAAAAACTGTTTTTT CASSPLARMGEKLFF
TRBJ2-5 TRBV6-2/TRBV6-3 many NA TGTGCCAGCAGTTACTTGAGGGGGGACCAAGAGACCCAGTACTTC CASSYLRGDQETQYF
TRBJ1-1 TRBV5-1 few NA TGCGCCAGCAGCGCCGGCGGGGCCAGAAAAATGAACACTGAAGCTTTCTTT CASSAGGARKMNTEAFF
TRBJ2-3 TRBV6-6 NA TRBD1 TGTGCCAGCAGACTTAACGACAGGGAGAGGCAGTATTTT CASRLNDRERQYF
TRBJ2-3 TRBV6-1 many NA TGTGCCAGCAGAGTCGGGGGCGCTAGCACAGATACGCAGTATTTT CASRVGGASTDTQYF
TRBJ2-7 TRBV4-2 many TRBD2 TGTGCCAGCAGCCAAGGAGCTGGGTCTAGCGGGGTGGGGGAGCAGTACTTC CASSQGAGSSGVGEQYF
TRBJ1-4 TRBV4-2 many TRBD1 TGTGCCAGCAGAGCGGGACAGGTCGAAAAACTGTTTTTT CASRAGQVEKLFF